This TCR beta chain stems from a study of beta chain features in type 1 diabetes. Expressed TCRB transcripts were sequenced after all isolated RNA was converted to cDNA. Sequenced by immunoSEQ multiplex PCR; TCRdb stores in-frame clones only, minus some. The data show roughly 140,000 clones, under 60% seen once. CDR3 size: 18 residues. Germline CDR1 and CDR2: LGHNA and YNFKEQ. The V gene lost 1 base and the J gene lost 6 bases, with 19 bases spanning the gap. The J gene is TRBJ1-6, the V gene TRBV4-2; D gene ambiguous. Source material: Tregs from blood. The sequence derives from a man aged 18-30 years in good health. CDR3 bases: TGTGCCAGCAGCCAAGTAAAGTGGCTCACCAGTTTTAATTCACCCCTCCACTTT. Translating it yields CASSQVKWLTSFNSPLHF.